This TCR beta chain was identified during a study of shared clonotypes between healthy human individuals. Whole-study context: CD4 naive and memory got three plates each, CD8 naive two, CD8 memory one. Whole-study findings and limits: Non-shared clonotypes had lower generation probabilities than those shared by all four donors.

CD4+ cells underwent separation, giving CD45RA+ naive and CD45RA-negative memory subsets. Germline CDR1 reads SEHNR; CDR2 reads FQNEAQ (reference sequence). Trimming stripped 5 bases from V and 6 bases from J, with 16 bases between. The CDR3 has 14 residues. Sequenced by immunoSEQ multiplex PCR; TCRdb stores in-frame clones only, minus some. This sample yields 2,500,000 or so clones, of which roughly 90% are seen a single time; around 0.38% belongs to the top ten. Of note for this clone: Its antigen is unknown.

The source is a man aged 18 to 30 in good health. Some clones in this sample may be carry-over from other donors' samples. The material sequenced was naive CD4+ T cells from PBMCs. Subset: CD45RA+ positively selected. The chain couples TRBV7-9 to TRBJ1-1, with D possibly being TRBD1 (6 bases). The CDR3 coding sequence is TGTGCCAGCAGCAGGGGGGCGCAGGTCCCTGAAGCTTTCTTT. Protein: CASSRGAQVPEAFF.